The 19 T cell receptor beta chains reported below all come from one sample, sequenced in a study of cytomegalovirus exposure and HLA in healthy donors. The PCR had 60 Vbeta and 13 Jbeta primers. TCRdb's table, derived via immunoSEQ multiplex PCR, lists solely in-frame clones and lacks some. The sample contains about 120,000 clones, 74% of which appear only once. Input material: PBMCs. These receptors came from a man between 40 and 49 years old in good health and CMV-seropositive.

The gene calls are TRBV6-5 and TRBJ1-1, with D uncertain. Germline CDR1 MNHEY, CDR2 SVGAGI. The CDR3 consists of 13 residues. Trimming stripped 5 bases from V and 3 bases from J, with 10 bases between. CDR3 DNA: TGTGCCAGCAGTCTTAGCATAGACACTGAAGCTTTCTTT. Its protein product is CASSLSIDTEAFF.

This CDR3 is CASSTRTGWENTEAFF. CDR3 nucleotide sequence: TGTGCCAGCAGCACTCGGACAGGTTGGGAGAACACTGAAGCTTTCTTT. The rearrangement links TRBV9 to TRBJ1-1; 7 bases map to TRBD1. CDR3 length: 16 amino acids. Trimming cost V 4 bases and J 1 base; bases outside gene matches: 10. The germline V gene has CDR1 SGDLS and CDR2 YYNGEE.

This clone was counted between two and nine times. The V gene is TRBV29-1, the J gene TRBJ1-1; 7 bases agree with TRBD1. Trimming cost V 5 bases and J 3 bases; bases outside gene matches: 6. This CDR3 is built from 13 residues. Germline V lookup: CDR1 SQVTM, CDR2 ANQGSEA. The DNA for the CDR3 is TGCAGCGTTAATAAGGGGGCCTACACTGAAGCTTTCTTT. Its protein is CSVNKGAYTEAFF.

In its sample, this clone was seen once. The gene calls are TRBV28 and TRBJ2-2, with TRBD1 identical over 8 bases. The CDR3 loop spans 16 amino acids. J lost 1 base, V lost 6 bases, and 7 bases had no gene match. Germline CDR1 reads MDHEN; CDR2 reads SYDVKM. The CDR3 sequence: CASSPGQGWNTGELFF. DNA for the CDR3: TGTGCCAGCAGCCCCGGACAGGGCTGGAACACCGGGGAGCTGTTTTTT.

V is TRBV30 and J is TRBJ2-6, with no clear D. The germline V and J ends were trimmed by 8 bases and 0 bases, with 14 bases remaining between them. The CDR3 has 15 amino acids. Germline CDR1 and CDR2: GTSNPN and SVGIG (reference sequence). CDR3 sequence: CAAPTADSGANVLTF. CDR3 nucleotide sequence: TGTGCCGCCCCTACAGCTGACTCTGGGGCCAACGTCCTGACTTTC.

This clone was observed a handful of times. The chain couples TRBV9 to TRBJ2-2, with 8 bases that match TRBD1. The CDR3 is 17 amino acids. Germline V gene lookup returns CDR1 SGDLS and CDR2 YYNGEE. V lost 4 bases to trimming and J lost 1 base; unmatched junction nucleotides: 9. CDR3 nucleotide sequence: TGTGCCAGCAGCATCGCCCAGGGGACAGGGAACACCGGGGAGCTGTTTTTT. Translated: CASSIAQGTGNTGELFF.

The genes are TRBV20-1 and TRBJ2-7, with a weak D call TRBD2 (5 bases). The CDR3 totals 11 residues. Germline V gene lookup returns CDR1 DFQATT and CDR2 SNEGSKA (reference sequence). Trimming removed 2 bases from V and 7 bases from J, with 9 bases in between. The CDR3 DNA follows: TGCAGTGCTAGAATAGCGCCAGAGCAGTACTTC. The encoded protein is CSARIAPEQYF.

V usage is TRBV6-6 and J usage is TRBJ1-1, with 7 nucleotides matching TRBD1. Trimming at V came to 4 bases and at J to 1 base, leaving 3 bases not matched to a gene. Germline V CDR1 and CDR2: MNHNY, SVGAGI (reference sequence). The CDR3 spans 14 residues. The CDR3, as DNA: TGTGCCAGCAGTTCGAGGACAGGGAACACTGAAGCTTTCTTT. Protein: CASSSRTGNTEAFF.

The J gene is TRBJ1-4, the V gene TRBV2; tentatively, D is TRBD1 (5 bases). Trimming took off 7 bases at V and 7 bases at J, with 13 bases between the two ends. Germline V gene data show CDR1 as SNHLY and CDR2 as FYNNEI. The CDR3 has 13 residues. This CDR3 reads CASKGREGEKLFF. For the CDR3, the DNA is TGTGCCAGCAAGGGCAGGGAAGGTGAAAAACTGTTTTTT.

The rearrangement uses TRBV27 and TRBJ2-7, with D possibly matching TRBD1 (6 bases). The germline V gene encodes CDR1 MNHEY and CDR2 SMNVEV (reference sequence). V was pared by 6 bases and J by 6 bases, with 18 bases between. The CDR3 length is 14 residues. DNA of the CDR3: TGTGCCAGCAGCCTGACAGGTACCCATGGCGAGCAGTACTTC. Translated, it gives CASSLTGTHGEQYF.

The genes are TRBV7-2 and TRBJ2-7; 7 positions match TRBD2. V was pared by 5 bases and J by 1 base, with 8 bases of the junction left unmatched. CDR1 and CDR2 from the germline V gene are SGHTA and FQGNSA. There are 15 residues in the CDR3. The CDR3 loop reads CASSLRGGSSYEQYF. DNA of the CDR3: TGTGCCAGCAGCCTCCGAGGCGGGAGTTCCTACGAGCAGTACTTC.

This chain uses TRBV9 with TRBJ2-5; 8 bases are a match to TRBD2. Trimming cost V 0 bases and J 1 base; bases outside gene matches: 8. The CDR3 spans 17 residues. The germline V gene encodes CDR1 SGDLS and CDR2 YYNGEE. CDR3 DNA sequence: TGTGCCAGCAGCGTAGCTGGGAGCGGGAGACCCCAAGAGACCCAGTACTTC. Its protein product is CASSVAGSGRPQETQYF.

The chain links TRBV4-1 to TRBJ2-6, with 8 bases lining up with TRBD1. The CDR3 extends over 19 amino acids. J was trimmed by 4 bases and V by 2 bases; bases with no gene match: 13. Germline CDR1 reads MGHRA; CDR2 reads YSYEKL. The CDR3 reads CASSQHPVGQGSGANVLTF. The CDR3 bases are TGCGCCAGCAGCCAACACCCCGTAGGACAGGGATCCGGGGCCAACGTCCTGACTTTC.

The sample holds a few counts of this clone. The V and J genes are TRBV30 and TRBJ1-5, with 7 bases lining up with TRBD1. This CDR3 contains 14 residues. The trim removed 0 bases at V and 6 bases at J, leaving 5 bases unmatched. Germline CDR1 is GTSNPN and CDR2 is SVGIG (reference sequence). This CDR3 is CAWSVSGGGQPQHF. The CDR3 nucleotides read TGTGCCTGGAGTGTGTCAGGGGGAGGTCAGCCCCAGCATTTT.

The chain couples TRBV2 to TRBJ1-2; D is uncertain. The CDR3 consists of 13 residues. The V end was cut by 6 bases, the J end by 3 bases, with 11 bases between. CDR1 and CDR2 (germline): SNHLY, FYNNEI. This CDR3 is CASSPDTYYGYTF. In DNA form, the CDR3 reads TGTGCCAGCAGCCCCGACACCTACTATGGCTACACCTTC.

The rearrangement joins TRBV29-1 to TRBJ2-2; 8 bases line up with TRBD2. Looked up from germline, CDR1 is SQVTM and CDR2 is ANQGSEA. Trimming removed 3 bases from V and 2 bases from J; junction bases left unmatched: 8. There are 16 residues in the CDR3. The DNA for the CDR3 is TGCAGCGTTGAGGTGGGCGGGGGGTTCAACACCGGGGAGCTGTTTTTT. This codes for CSVEVGGGFNTGELFF.

Remarks on this clone: The junction departs from the called germline gene at one end, perhaps through a read error. This chain links TRBV30 with TRBJ1-3, with TRBD1 identical over 9 bases. CDR1 is GTSNPN and CDR2 is SVGIG in the germline V gene (reference sequence). The CDR3 totals 13 residues. The CDR3 here is CAWSPRTGARMGF. In DNA, the CDR3 is TGTGCCTGGAGTCCCCGGACAGGGGCGCGTATGGGTTTT.

The chain combines TRBV7-2 with TRBJ1-2; D is possibly TRBD1 (6 bases). Trimming removed 3 bases at V and 4 bases at J, with 12 bases between. This CDR3 has 14 amino acids. The V gene's germline CDR1 is SGHTA and CDR2 FQGNSA. The CDR3 DNA reads as TGTGCCAGCAGCTTTCAGGGGAAAGGCTATGGCTACACCTTC. This translates into CASSFQGKGYGYTF.

V is TRBV18 and J is TRBJ1-2; TRBD1 is a possible D gene (6 bases). There are 14 residues in the CDR3. The germline V gene has CDR1 KGHSH and CDR2 LQKENI. The V and J ends lost 6 bases and 2 bases respectively, with 13 bases between them. CDR3: CASSMGTGNYGYTF. The CDR3 bases are TGTGCCAGCTCCATGGGTACAGGGAACTATGGCTACACCTTC.